The sequence of this T cell receptor (beta chain) was determined in a study of blood T cells in healthy people across ages. This CDR3 is 13 amino acids long. V was cut by 3 bases and J by 8 bases, with 16 bases left in between. Germline assignment: CDR1 DFQATT and CDR2 SNEGSKA (reference sequence). A J-beta primer mix and a sample-barcoded 5' primer were used in a second PCR of roughly 7 to 12 cycles. Per-sample output comprised a minimum of 3 million paired-end reads containing CDR3. TCRdb re-derived calls from the 5' RACE reads in MiXCR, one entry per CDR3 protein. The table lists approximately 1.5 million distinct CDR3 sequences, about 35% of them singletons. This clonotype was seen only a few times.

The sample was blood. The sequence was collected from a woman younger than 45 in good health. V and J are TRBV20-1 and TRBJ1-1; D is ambiguous. The CDR3 nucleotides read TGCAGTGCTAGTCTTTCGGCGGACGGGGAAGCTTTCTTT. Amino acid sequence: CSASLSADGEAFF.